The 8 T cell receptor beta chains reported below all come from one sample, sequenced in a study of blood T cells in healthy people across ages. A sample-barcoded 5' primer and a J-beta primer mix were used in a second PCR of roughly 7 to 11 cycles. From the 5' RACE reads, TCRdb called clonotypes with MiXCR, one entry per CDR3 protein. Of about 930,000 distinct CDR3 sequences in the sample, about 29% were seen once. The same data also went into a second study, on T cells of mothers and their children.

The sample taken for sequencing was blood. Receptor source: a woman aged 40 to 50 in good health.

This clonotype was recorded a few times. This sequence joins TRBV20-1 and TRBJ1-3; D is ambiguous. The CDR3 covers 13 residues. Germline CDR1 DFQATT, CDR2 SNEGSKA (reference sequence). V lost 5 bases to trimming and J lost 0 bases, with 8 bases between them. DNA for the CDR3: TGCAGTGCTGAGTTCAGCTCTGGAAACACCATATATTTT. This sequence encodes CSAEFSSGNTIYF.

The table lists this clonotype with a few counts. Here the CDR3 reads CASSFVRDTEAFF. CDR3 nucleotide sequence: TGTGCCAGCAGTTTCGTACGGGACACTGAAGCTTTCTTT. V gene TRBV6-5 combines with J gene TRBJ1-1; D is unclear. The CDR3 has 13 residues. Germline assignment: CDR1 MNHEY and CDR2 SVGAGI. With 4 bases removed from V and 3 bases from J, the gap between germline ends came to 9 bases.

The chain uses TRBV20-1 and TRBJ2-7; maybe TRBD1 (6 bases). The CDR3 spans 12 residues. Per the germline V gene, CDR1 is DFQATT and CDR2 is SNEGSKA (reference sequence). This chain's CDR3 is CRAPTTGREQYF. CDR3 DNA: TGCAGGGCCCCTACGACAGGCCGGGAGCAGTACTTC.

V is TRBV7-9 and J is TRBJ1-5, with TRBD1 matching over 8 bases. This CDR3 is 16 amino acids long. Germline assignment: CDR1 SEHNR and CDR2 FQNEAQ (reference sequence). Trimming removed 4 bases from V and 3 bases from J; junction bases left unmatched: 8. The CDR3 nucleotides read TGTGCCAGCAGCTCCGGGGGCAGGGGGCCCAATCAGCCCCAGCATTTT. This codes for CASSSGGRGPNQPQHF.

The chain is built from TRBV27 and TRBJ2-4, with 8 bases aligning to TRBD1. With V trimmed by 5 bases and J by 13 bases, 13 bases remained unmatched. Germline V gene lookup returns CDR1 MNHEY and CDR2 SMNVEV (reference sequence). The length of the CDR3 is 14 residues. CDR3 in amino acids: CASSPNTGGSEQYF. CDR3 nucleotides: TGTGCCAGCAGTCCTAATACAGGGGGATCTGAGCAGTACTTC.

This chain joins TRBV12-3 or TRBV12-4 and TRBJ2-1; D is perhaps TRBD2 (5 bases). This CDR3 contains 13 residues. V lost 6 bases and J lost 12, with 18 bases in between. CDR3 loop: CASRLGSRHGQFF. Written as DNA, the CDR3 is TGTGCCAGCAGACTAGGATCCCGCCACGGGCAGTTCTTC.

There are many counts of this clonotype. The rearrangement links TRBV3-1 to TRBJ2-6; D possibly corresponds to TRBD2 (6 bases). CDR3 length equals 14 residues. Germline V CDR1 and CDR2: LGHDT, YNNKEL (reference sequence). Trimming removed 6 bases at V and 6 bases at J, with 12 bases between. The CDR3 sequence: CASSQGLQANVLTF. CDR3 coding DNA: TGTGCCAGCAGTCAGGGACTGCAGGCCAACGTCCTGACTTTC.

With respect to this clonotype: A read error may be the cause here, since a much bigger clone is one base away. The chain employs TRBV28 and TRBJ2-5, with D unresolved. V lost 6 bases and J lost 2, with 13 bases in between. The CDR3 loop spans 14 amino acids. Germline V gene sequence: CDR1 MDHEN, CDR2 SYDVKM. The CDR3, as DNA: TGTGCCAGCAGGCAGGTTTGGGCGCAAGAGACCCAGTACTTC. Its protein product is CASRQVWAQETQYF.